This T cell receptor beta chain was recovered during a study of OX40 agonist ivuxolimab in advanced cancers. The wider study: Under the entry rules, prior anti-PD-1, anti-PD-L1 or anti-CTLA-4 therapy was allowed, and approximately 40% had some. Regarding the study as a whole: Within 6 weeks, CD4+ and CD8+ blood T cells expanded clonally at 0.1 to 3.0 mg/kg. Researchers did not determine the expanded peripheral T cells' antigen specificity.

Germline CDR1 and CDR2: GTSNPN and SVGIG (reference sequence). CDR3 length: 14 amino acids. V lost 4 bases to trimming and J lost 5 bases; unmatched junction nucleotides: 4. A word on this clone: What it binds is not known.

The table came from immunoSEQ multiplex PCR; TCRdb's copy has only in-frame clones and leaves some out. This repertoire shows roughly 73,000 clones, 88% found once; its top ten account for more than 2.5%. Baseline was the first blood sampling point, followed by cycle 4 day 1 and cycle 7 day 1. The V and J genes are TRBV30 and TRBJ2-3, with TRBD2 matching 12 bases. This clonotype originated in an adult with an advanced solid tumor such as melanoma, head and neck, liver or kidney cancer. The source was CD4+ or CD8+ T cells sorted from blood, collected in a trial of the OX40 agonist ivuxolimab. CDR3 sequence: CAWTSGRGEDTQYF. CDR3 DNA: TGTGCCTGGACTAGCGGGAGGGGGGAAGATACGCAGTATTTT.